The clone carrying this T cell receptor (beta chain) was counted a single time. These data originate in a study of T-cell memory formation after mild COVID-19. From germline, CDR1 is SNHLY and CDR2 FYNNEI. The V end lost 7 bases, the J end lost 0 bases, and 12 bases lay between the germline ends. This CDR3 comprises 15 residues. TCRdb processed the 5' RACE reads anew with MiXCR; each CDR3 protein has one entry. The sample has 200,000 to 250,000 distinct CDR3 sequences, about 27% seen once. The source material was PBMCs or a T cell subset sorted from them (not recorded which). V is TRBV2 and J is TRBJ1-4; D call uncertain. The source of this sequence is an adult woman who had mild COVID-19 (a few samples of this study predate the infection). Cell type and time point are not known. The DNA for the CDR3 is TGTGCCAGCACGGGCAGAACTACAACTAATGAAAAACTGTTTTTT. It yields the protein CASTGRTTTNEKLFF.